Below are 9 T cell receptor beta chains sequenced from a single sample in a study of OX40 agonist ivuxolimab in advanced cancers. Using immunoSEQ multiplex PCR, the repertoire was profiled, and TCRdb retains in-frame clones only, with some absent. The data show 70,000 to 85,000 clones, about 88% seen once. Sequenced material: CD4+ or CD8+ T cells sorted from blood, taken in a trial of the OX40 agonist ivuxolimab. These receptors were obtained from an adult with an advanced solid tumor such as melanoma, head and neck, liver or kidney cancer.

CDR3 region: CASSEVSQRDEQFF. CDR3 nucleotides: TGTGCCAGCAGTGAAGTGTCCCAGAGGGATGAGCAGTTCTTC. The chain is built from TRBV2 and TRBJ2-1, with D possibly TRBD2 on 5 matching bases. This CDR3 is built from 14 residues. V dropped 1 base and J dropped 8 bases, with 12 bases sitting between them. The germline V gene has CDR1 SNHLY and CDR2 FYNNEI.

V gene TRBV28 combines with J gene TRBJ1-2; perhaps TRBD1 as D (6 bases). The germline V and J ends were trimmed by 4 bases and 4 bases, with 13 bases remaining between them. Germline V CDR1 and CDR2: MDHEN, SYDVKM. CDR3 length: 14 residues. The CDR3 loop is CASSSSGQSYGYTF. Here the CDR3 DNA reads TGTGCCAGCAGTTCCTCCGGACAGTCCTATGGCTACACCTTC.

This CDR3 is CAIRSRGGPGNEQFF. DNA of the CDR3: TGTGCCATCAGGTCTCGGGGAGGGCCGGGGAATGAGCAGTTCTTC. J is TRBJ2-1 and V is TRBV10-3, with TRBD2 matching 7 bases. Trimming cost V 6 bases and J 7 bases; bases outside gene matches: 12. This CDR3 comprises 15 residues. Germline V CDR1 and CDR2: ENHRY, SYGVKD.

V and J are TRBV5-1 and TRBJ1-2; TRBD1 aligns across 8 bases. Germline V CDR1 and CDR2: SGHRS, YFSETQ. The CDR3 sequence is 15 residues long. V lost 4 bases to trimming and J lost 4 bases; unmatched junction nucleotides: 9. The CDR3 loop reads CASSGTGGPSYGYTF. CDR3 nucleotides: TGCGCCAGCAGCGGAACAGGGGGACCCTCCTATGGCTACACCTTC.

This clone appeared a single time. This sequence joins TRBV9 and TRBJ2-1, with no clear D. From germline, CDR1 is SGDLS and CDR2 YYNGEE. The CDR3 extends over 13 amino acids. V was clipped by 1 base and J by 9 bases, with 11 bases between them. The CDR3 nucleotides read TGTGCCAGCAGCGTACCCGTTAAAGGTGAGCAGTTCTTC. This gives the protein CASSVPVKGEQFF.

J is TRBJ2-1 and V is TRBV5-1, with D perhaps matching TRBD1 or TRBD2 (5 bases each). There are 15 residues in the CDR3. The germline V gene encodes CDR1 SGHRS and CDR2 YFSETQ. Trimming took 5 bases from V and 5 from J, leaving 17 bases between them. CDR3 nucleotide sequence: TGCGCCAGCAGGGAGGTGGCAGGGATCCACAATGAGCAGTTCTTC. This translates into CASREVAGIHNEQFF.

The rearrangement joins TRBV11-2 to TRBJ2-1, with unresolved D. V lost 1 base, J lost 6 bases, and 7 bases lay in between. Per the germline V gene, CDR1 is SGHAT and CDR2 is FQNNGV. This CDR3 is 13 amino acids long. CDR3 sequence reads: CASSLVSFNEQFF. The CDR3 DNA reads TGTGCCAGCAGCTTAGTATCATTCAATGAGCAGTTCTTC.

The chain combines TRBV5-4 with TRBJ2-1, with 15 nucleotides matching TRBD2. J lost 8 bases, V lost 8 bases, and 11 bases had no gene match. The CDR3 is made up of 16 amino acids. Germline-derived CDR1 and CDR2 are SGHNT and YYREEE (reference sequence). The CDR3 DNA is TGTGCCAGTAAGCCAGGGACTAGCGGGGGGCCCCATGAGCAGTTCTTC. Translation gives CASKPGTSGGPHEQFF.

The V gene is TRBV14, the J gene TRBJ1-2; 7 nucleotides align to TRBD1. V lost 2 bases to trimming and J lost 5 bases; unmatched junction nucleotides: 5. CDR3 size: 14 residues. Germline-derived CDR1 and CDR2 are SGHDN and FVKESK. The CDR3 coding sequence is TGTGCCAGCAGCCAAATAGGGGGCGGATATGGCTACACCTTC. Protein: CASSQIGGGYGYTF.